These T cell receptor beta chains were read from a single sample in a study of T-cell reconstitution after alpha-beta-depleted transplantation in children. TCRdb independently ran MiXCR on the PCR reads; one entry per CDR3 protein. The table shows 140,000 or so distinct CDR3 sequences, with roughly 9% occurring only once. The sample was PBMCs, mostly from graft donor cells, taken 180 days after TCRalphabeta/CD19-depleted stem cell transplant. All receptors come from a female patient aged 2-9 years who had a stem cell transplant for congenital amegakaryocytic thrombocytopenia, so the T cells may come from the graft donor. CDR3s include the opening cysteine and the closing phenylalanine or tryptophan. The order of the fields is D gene, J gene, CDR3 length, V gene, clone size, CDR3 DNA, CDR3 protein. A D gene is named only where the DNA matches it firmly. Some rows mark clone size as missing; the rest say once, few, many or name a class of expanded clone.

>TRBD1|TRBJ1-1|15|TRBV7-6|few
TGTGCCAGCAGTATTACCCCGGGACAGGGGACAGAAGCTTTCTTT
CASSITPGQGTEAFF
>NA|TRBJ2-7|16|TRBV28|NA
TGTGCCAGCAGTTATAGCATTGGGGGAAGCTCCTACGAGCAGTACTTC
CASSYSIGGSSYEQYF
>NA|TRBJ2-3|13|TRBV20-1|many
TGCAGTGCTTCCGGGACTCCCACAGATACGCAGTATTTT
CSASGTPTDTQYF
>NA|TRBJ1-1|15|TRBV10-3|many
TGTGCCATCAGTGAGTCTGGGTCAGGGAGTACTGAAGCTTTCTTT
CAISESGSGSTEAFF
>TRBD2|TRBJ2-5|13|TRBV7-8|many
TGTGCCAGCACCCCCGGACTAGCGGAGACCCAGTACTTC
CASTPGLAETQYF
>NA|TRBJ1-1|13|TRBV5-6|many
TGTGCCAGCAGCGGACGAGCCCGATTCGAAGCTTTCTTT
CASSGRARFEAFF
>NA|TRBJ1-4|13|TRBV30|once
TGTGCCTGGAGTGCGACAGGTTCCGGAAAACTGTTTTTT
CAWSATGSGKLFF
>NA|TRBJ2-3|12|TRBV5-5|many
TGTGCCAGCAGCTGGGGTTGGGATACGCAGTATTTT
CASSWGWDTQYF
>TRBD2|TRBJ2-5|14|TRBV4-2|many
TGTGCCAGCAGCCGCTATCTAGCGGGCGAGACCCAGTACTTC
CASSRYLAGETQYF
>TRBD1|TRBJ2-7|15|TRBV12-3/TRBV12-4|few
TGTGCCAGCAGTTTTGATTGGACAGGGGGATACGAGCAGTACTTC
CASSFDWTGGYEQYF
>NA|TRBJ2-7|14|TRBV5-1|many
TGCGCCAGCAGCTTGGAACTAGAACCCTACGAGCAGTACTTC
CASSLELEPYEQYF
>NA|TRBJ2-4|12|TRBV7-2|NA
TGTGCCAGCAGCTTATGGGGCGGCAGTCAGTACTTC
CASSLWGGSQYF
>TRBD2|TRBJ2-3|16|TRBV5-1|many
TGCGCCAGCAGCTTGGCGGGGGGAACCAACACAGATACGCAGTATTTT
CASSLAGGTNTDTQYF
>NA|TRBJ2-1|15|TRBV7-2|few
TGTGCCAGCAGCACCTCAGGGTTTTCACAGAATGAGCAGTTCTTC
CASSTSGFSQNEQFF
>NA|TRBJ2-2|15|TRBV20-1|many
TGCAGTGCTAGAGATTTGAAGGGGAACACCGGGGAGCTGTTTTTT
CSARDLKGNTGELFF
>NA|TRBJ2-7|13|TRBV18|few
TGTGCCAGCTCACCTGGCTCCGCCGTAGAGCAGTACTTC
CASSPGSAVEQYF
>NA|TRBJ2-1|14|TRBV5-1|few
TGCGCCAGCAGCCCCTCCACCCCGGACAATGAGCAGTTCTTC
CASSPSTPDNEQFF
>NA|TRBJ2-3|14|TRBV2|many
TGTGCCAGCAGCCGGGACCGTAGCACAGATACGCAGTATTTT
CASSRDRSTDTQYF
>NA|TRBJ2-7|13|TRBV12-3/TRBV12-4|many
TGTGCCAGCAGCTTCTCGAGCTCCTACGAGCAGTACTTC
CASSFSSSYEQYF
>NA|TRBJ2-5|12|TRBV5-4|NA
TGTGCCAGCAGCAGGAGGGAGGAGACCCAGTACTTC
CASSRREETQYF
>NA|TRBJ2-5|15|TRBV5-1|NA
TGCACCAGCAGCACGGGACAGGCGGGGGAAGAGACCCAGTACTTC
CTSSTGQAGEETQYF
>TRBD2|TRBJ2-2|20|TRBV5-1|NA
TGCGCCAGCAGCTTGCTTTTGACTAGCGGGAGGGCCGAAAACACCGGGGAGCTGTTTTTT
CASSLLLTSGRAENTGELFF
>NA|TRBJ2-3|13|TRBV5-1|many
TGCGCCAGCAGCAATTACAGGGAAGATACGCAGTATTTT
CASSNYREDTQYF